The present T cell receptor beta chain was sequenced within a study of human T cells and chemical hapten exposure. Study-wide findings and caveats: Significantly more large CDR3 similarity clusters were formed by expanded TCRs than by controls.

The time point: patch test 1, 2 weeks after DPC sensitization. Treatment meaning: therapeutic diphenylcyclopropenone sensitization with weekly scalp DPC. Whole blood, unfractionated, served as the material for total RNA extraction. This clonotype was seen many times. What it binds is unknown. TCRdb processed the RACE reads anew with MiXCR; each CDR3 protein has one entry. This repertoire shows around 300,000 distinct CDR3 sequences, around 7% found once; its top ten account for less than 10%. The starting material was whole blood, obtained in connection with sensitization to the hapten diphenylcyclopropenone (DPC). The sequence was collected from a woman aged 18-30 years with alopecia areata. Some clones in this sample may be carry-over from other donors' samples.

CDR3: CASGAENTDTQYF. The CDR3 DNA follows: TGTGCCAGCGGGGCGGAGAACACAGATACGCAGTATTTT. The gene calls are TRBV18 and TRBJ2-3; TRBD1 might be the D (5 bases). V was trimmed by 8 bases and J by 2 bases, leaving 11 bases between them. Germline V gene data show CDR1 as KGHSH and CDR2 as LQKENI. The CDR3 length is 13 residues.